What follows are 2 T cell receptor beta chains derived from one specimen sequenced in a study of T cell responses to AZD1222 COVID-19 vaccine. Only in-frame clones appear in the TCRdb table, and some are missing; sequencing was by immunoSEQ multiplex PCR. The repertoire holds some 190,000 clones, around 94% seen once, with 1.7% in the top ten. The sample consisted of peripheral blood, taken 28 days after the second dose of the MenACWY control vaccine. All receptors derive from an adult who received the MenACWY meningococcal vaccine as a control.

J is TRBJ1-5 and V is TRBV10-3, with D perhaps TRBD1 (5 bases). The CDR3 extends over 14 amino acids. Per the germline V gene, CDR1 is ENHRY and CDR2 is SYGVKD. V lost 10 bases and J 7 bases, leaving 20 bases between the germline ends. CDR3 amino acids: CATHSTALGQPQHF. The CDR3 coding sequence is TGTGCCACCCATTCGACAGCGTTAGGGCAGCCCCAGCATTTT.

The chain uses TRBV29-1 and TRBJ1-1, with TRBD1 matching over 8 bases. CDR3 size: 12 residues. Unmatched junction bases numbered 5, after V lost 5 bases and J lost 6 bases. From germline, CDR1 is SQVTM and CDR2 ANQGSEA. This CDR3 is CSVTGGPAEAFF. The CDR3 nucleotides are TGCAGCGTTACAGGGGGTCCGGCTGAAGCTTTCTTT. The entire variable domain, with the rest obtained from reference TRBV29-1 and TRBJ1-1, is as follows: SAVISQKPSRDICQRGTSLTIQCQVDSQVTMMFWYRQQPGQSLTLIATANQGSEATYESGFVIDKFPISRPNLTFSTLTVSNMSPEDSSIYLCSVTGGPAEAFFGQGTRLTVV.